This is a list of T cell receptor beta chains from one sample in a study of response to subunit inactivated influenza vaccine. A single record per CDR3 protein comes from TCRdb applying MiXCR to the RT-PCR reads. The sample lists some 520,000 distinct CDR3 sequences, more than 15% occurring once. Sequences were derived from CD4+ T cells sorted from PBMCs, sampled less than 30 months after vaccination. The receptors come from a man in his fifties or sixties who received an inactivated influenza vaccine. Both conserved end residues are part of each CDR3. D genes are given only for firm matches. The size of a clone is reported for some rows only, either as once, few or many, or as a class for expanded clones.

>-|many|16|TRBV15|TRBJ2-6
CATSRDRDVRANVLTF
TGTGCCACCAGCAGAGATCGGGACGTAAGAGCCAACGTCCTGACTTTC
>-|-|16|TRBV3-1|TRBJ2-2
CASSHTGTSNTGELFF
TGTGCCAGCAGCCATACCGGGACTTCCAACACCGGGGAGCTGTTTTTT
>TRBD1|-|17|TRBV5-1|TRBJ1-5
CIRGQSTLQGISQPQHF
TGCATTAGGGGACAGTCGACGCTCCAGGGCATTAGTCAGCCCCAGCATTTT
>TRBD1|-|18|TRBV6-1|TRBJ2-5
CASRSGQGFPKAQETQYF
TGTGCCAGCAGATCGGGACAGGGGTTCCCCAAAGCGCAAGAGACCCAGTACTTC
>TRBD2|-|15|TRBV10-1|TRBJ2-3
CASSISGGGTDTQYF
TGCGCCAGCAGTATAAGCGGGGGAGGTACAGATACGCAGTATTTT
>TRBD1|-|15|TRBV9|TRBJ2-1
CASSAGQGGVNEQFF
TGTGCCAGCAGCGCGGGACAGGGAGGCGTCAATGAGCAGTTCTTC
>-|few|13|TRBV5-1|TRBJ2-3
CASSSGDSDTQYF
TGCGCCAGCTCTTCGGGGGACTCAGATACGCAGTATTTT
>-|few|13|TRBV7-9|TRBJ1-5
CASSLGLSQPQHF
TGTGCCAGCAGCTTGGGATTGAGTCAGCCCCAGCATTTT
>-|few|15|TRBV5-5|TRBJ2-3
CASSLAPGVADTQYF
TGTGCCAGCAGCTTGGCACCCGGGGTGGCAGATACGCAGTATTTT
>TRBD2|-|18|TRBV27|TRBJ2-4
CASSFIGTSGLAKNIQYF
TGTGCCAGCAGTTTTATCGGGACTAGCGGGTTGGCCAAAAACATTCAGTACTTC
>-|-|13|TRBV20-1|TRBJ2-5
CSASGGGQETQYF
TGCAGTGCTAGCGGAGGTGGGCAAGAGACCCAGTACTTC
>TRBD2|few|15|TRBV7-9|TRBJ2-1
CASSPPGRLHNEQFF
TGTGCCAGCAGCCCCCCCGGGAGGCTCCACAATGAGCAGTTCTTC
>TRBD1|-|15|TRBV20-1|TRBJ1-1
CSARQGAIEGTEAFF
TGCAGTGCTAGACAGGGGGCCATTGAGGGCACTGAAGCTTTCTTT
>TRBD2|-|16|TRBV2|TRBJ2-1
CASSEAGLAPYNEQFF
TGTGCCAGCAGTGAGGCTGGACTAGCGCCTTACAATGAGCAGTTCTTC
>TRBD1|-|13|TRBV20-1|TRBJ1-5
CSAGQNSNQPQHF
TGCAGTGCGGGACAGAATAGCAATCAGCCCCAGCATTTT
>TRBD1|-|17|TRBV5-6|TRBJ2-3
CASSIPGQGVGTDTQYF
TGTGCCAGCAGCATCCCGGGACAGGGGGTTGGCACAGATACGCAGTATTTT
>-|few|11|TRBV20-1|TRBJ1-4
CSARGTEKLFF
TGCAGTGCTAGAGGGACTGAAAAACTGTTTTTT
>-|few|13|TRBV7-3|TRBJ2-5
CASSSPNQETQYF
TGTGCCAGCAGCTCCCCCAACCAAGAGACCCAGTACTTC
>-|-|14|TRBV27|TRBJ1-1
CASSLKDKNTEAFF
TGTGCCAGCAGTTTAAAGGACAAGAACACTGAAGCTTTCTTT
>TRBD2|-|13|TRBV25-1|TRBJ2-1
CASSDRLAAEQFF
TGTGCCAGCAGTGACCGACTAGCAGCTGAGCAGTTCTTC
>-|once|15|TRBV18|TRBJ1-3
CASSPPSGPGNTIYF
TGTGCCAGCTCACCCCCGTCGGGGCCTGGAAACACCATATATTTT
>-|few|13|TRBV20-1|TRBJ2-4
CSASRDRKNIQYF
TGCAGTGCTAGCCGCGACAGAAAAAACATTCAGTACTTC
>-|few|13|TRBV29-1|TRBJ1-1
CSATSGVNTEAFF
TGCAGCGCCACCTCAGGGGTGAACACTGAAGCTTTCTTT
>-|-|16|TRBV4-2|TRBJ1-2
CASSQDQGPRNYGYTF
TGTGCCAGCAGCCAAGATCAGGGCCCTCGAAACTATGGCTACACCTTC
>-|-|14|TRBV18|TRBJ1-6
CASSPTRADSPLHF
TGTGCCAGCTCACCGACGCGGGCTGATTCACCCCTCCACTTT
>-|few|15|TRBV15|TRBJ2-3
CATSRDDPSTDTQYF
TGTGCCACCAGCAGAGATGATCCATCCACAGATACGCAGTATTTT
>-|few|16|TRBV9|TRBJ2-2
CASSGEPILNTGELFF
TGTGCCAGCAGCGGAGAACCGATTTTGAACACCGGGGAGCTGTTTTTT
>-|-|13|TRBV25-1|TRBJ1-2
CASSEWGDYGYTF
TGTGCCAGCAGTGAATGGGGGGACTATGGCTACACCTTC
>-|many|13|TRBV5-4|TRBJ2-7
CASSPQDSYEQYF
TGTGCCAGCAGCCCCCAGGACTCCTACGAGCAGTACTTC
>TRBD1|many|18|TRBV4-1|TRBJ2-1
CASSYPGQGLQVGVEQFF
TGCGCCAGCAGCTATCCGGGACAGGGGCTCCAAGTAGGGGTGGAGCAGTTCTTC
>-|-|13|TRBV18|TRBJ2-3
CASVKGSTDTQYF
TGTGCCAGCGTCAAGGGATCCACAGATACGCAGTATTTT
>-|-|15|TRBV5-5|TRBJ1-4
CASSIGHLGSEKLFF
TGTGCCAGCAGCATAGGCCATTTGGGAAGCGAAAAACTGTTTTTT
>-|-|12|TRBV18|TRBJ2-3
CASAIYDSTQYF
TGTGCCAGCGCAATATACGACAGTACGCAGTATTTT
>-|few|15|TRBV20-1|TRBJ1-5
CSARSQPYSNQPQHF
TGCAGTGCTAGAAGTCAGCCATATAGCAATCAGCCCCAGCATTTT
>TRBD2|few|19|TRBV3-1|TRBJ2-3
CASSQVVASGTMRTDTQYF
TGTGCCAGCAGCCAAGTCGTGGCTAGCGGGACGATGCGCACAGATACGCAGTATTTT
>-|-|14|TRBV12-3/TRBV12-4|TRBJ1-5
CASSSTYSNQPQHF
TGTGCCAGCAGTTCAACTTATAGCAATCAGCCCCAGCATTTT
>-|-|14|TRBV18|TRBJ1-6
CASSPGQLNSPLHF
TGTGCCAGCTCACCGGGACAACTTAATTCACCCCTCCACTTT
>-|-|14|TRBV11-2|TRBJ2-3
CASSARARTDTQYF
TGTGCCAGCAGCGCACGGGCTAGAACGGATACGCAGTATTTT
>-|few|14|TRBV4-3|TRBJ2-3
CASSQEGLRDTQYF
TGCGCCAGCAGCCAAGAGGGACTTCGGGATACGCAGTATTTT
>-|-|12|TRBV12-3/TRBV12-4|TRBJ2-7
CASSSMMVEQYF
TGTGCCAGCAGTTCTATGATGGTCGAGCAGTACTTC
>TRBD2|few|14|TRBV7-2|TRBJ2-1
CASSRDYSAGEQFF
TGTGCCAGCAGCCGGGACTACTCCGCAGGGGAGCAGTTCTTC
>TRBD2|-|16|TRBV7-8|TRBJ2-1
CASSSPRTSADNEQFF
TGTGCCAGCAGCTCCCCCCGGACTAGCGCCGACAATGAGCAGTTCTTC